This TCR beta chain was found in a study of T cell responses to AZD1222 COVID-19 vaccine. Looked up from germline, CDR1 is SGHTA and CDR2 is FQGNSA. This CDR3 region has 15 residues. The ends were cut back, 1 base at V and 9 bases at J, with 16 bases in the middle. Repertoires were generated with immunoSEQ multiplex PCR, while TCRdb's copy carries only in-frame clones and drops some. The data contain about 150,000 clones, roughly 90% of them singletons. The specimen was peripheral blood, collected 28 days after the second AZD1222 dose. The receptor comes from an adult who received the AZD1222 COVID-19 vaccine. V is TRBV7-2 and J is TRBJ2-1, with D maybe TRBD1 (5 bases). The DNA for the CDR3 is TGTGCCAGCAGCTTAGGAGTAGGGGTATCGGCTGAGCAGTTCTTC. Translating gives CASSLGVGVSAEQFF. The whole variable domain, remainder taken from reference TRBV7-2 and TRBJ2-1, is GAGVSQSPSNKVTEKGKDVELRCDPISGHTALYWYRQSLGQGLEFLIYFQGNSAPDKSGLPSDRFSAERTGGSVSTLTIQRTQQEDSAVYLCASSLGVGVSAEQFFGPGTRLTVL.